The rows below give T cell receptor beta chains drawn from one sample of a study of siplizumab effects on memory and regulatory T cells. The assay was immunoSEQ multiplex PCR, and TCRdb's table has in-frame clones only and misses some. The data show about 120,000 clones, about 94% seen once. Material for sequencing was non-Treg CD4+ T cells sorted from blood. Source of these receptors: a human donor in good health. The CDR3 runs from the conserved cysteine through the conserved F or W. Each record gives: D gene, clone size, J gene, V gene, CDR3 DNA, CDR3 protein. A D gene is named only where the DNA matches it firmly. Only part of the rows carry a size: once, few, many, or a class if the clone is expanded.

NA,NA,TRBJ2-2,TRBV7-2,TGTGCCAGCAGCTTAGGGGACCTCCGGGAGCTGTTTTTT,CASSLGDLRELFF
NA,NA,TRBJ2-7,TRBV6-1,TGTGCCAGCAGAACCGGGACGGTGAGCTCCTACGAGCAGTACTTC,CASRTGTVSSYEQYF
NA,NA,TRBJ1-5,TRBV15,TGTGCCACCAGCATTCCGGGGATCAATCAGCCCCAGCATTTT,CATSIPGINQPQHF
TRBD2,NA,TRBJ2-5,TRBV13,TGTGCCAGCAGAAGTCGACTAGCTGAGGAGACCCAGTACTTC,CASRSRLAEETQYF
TRBD1,NA,TRBJ1-1,TRBV6-5,TGTGCCAGCAGTTTCGGACAGGCGAACACTGAAGCTTTCTTT,CASSFGQANTEAFF
TRBD1,NA,TRBJ2-7,TRBV13,TGTGCCAGCAGCTCCTCGTATGGGACAGGGGGCTACGAGCAGTACTTC,CASSSSYGTGGYEQYF
TRBD1,NA,TRBJ1-2,TRBV5-1,TGCGCCAGCAGCCACCGACAGGGAGATGGCTACACCTTC,CASSHRQGDGYTF
NA,NA,TRBJ2-7,TRBV5-1,TGCGCCAGCAGCTCGGCCTTCGGGGTCGGTCCCTACGAGCAGTACTTC,CASSSAFGVGPYEQYF
NA,NA,TRBJ2-7,TRBV18,TGTGCCAGCTCACCAACAGGGAACTACGAGCAGTACTTC,CASSPTGNYEQYF
TRBD2,NA,TRBJ2-5,TRBV11-2,TGTGCCAGCAGCCTCGGGACTAGCTTCCGGGAGACCCAGTACTTC,CASSLGTSFRETQYF
NA,NA,TRBJ2-1,TRBV15,TGTGCCACCAGCAGACTTCGACTAGGAGACAATGAGCAGTTCTTC,CATSRLRLGDNEQFF
NA,NA,TRBJ2-6,TRBV27,TGTGCCAGCAGTTTTGGAGGCTCTGGGGCCAACGTCCTGACTTTC,CASSFGGSGANVLTF
NA,NA,TRBJ1-6,TRBV14,TGTGCCAGCAGCCAAGTGGGGGGTCAGAATCCACCCCTCCACTTT,CASSQVGGQNPPLHF
TRBD2,NA,TRBJ2-1,TRBV4-2,TGTGCCAGCAGCCAAAGGACTAGCGGGGAATCCTACAATGAGCAGTTCTTC,CASSQRTSGESYNEQFF
NA,once,TRBJ1-1,TRBV5-1,TGCGCCAGCAGCTTGGTTGGAGGGAAGAACACTGAAGCTTTCTTT,CASSLVGGKNTEAFF
NA,NA,TRBJ2-3,TRBV15,TGTGCCACCAGCCTGGGGGGCGGGAGTATAACAGATACGCAGTATTTT,CATSLGGGSITDTQYF